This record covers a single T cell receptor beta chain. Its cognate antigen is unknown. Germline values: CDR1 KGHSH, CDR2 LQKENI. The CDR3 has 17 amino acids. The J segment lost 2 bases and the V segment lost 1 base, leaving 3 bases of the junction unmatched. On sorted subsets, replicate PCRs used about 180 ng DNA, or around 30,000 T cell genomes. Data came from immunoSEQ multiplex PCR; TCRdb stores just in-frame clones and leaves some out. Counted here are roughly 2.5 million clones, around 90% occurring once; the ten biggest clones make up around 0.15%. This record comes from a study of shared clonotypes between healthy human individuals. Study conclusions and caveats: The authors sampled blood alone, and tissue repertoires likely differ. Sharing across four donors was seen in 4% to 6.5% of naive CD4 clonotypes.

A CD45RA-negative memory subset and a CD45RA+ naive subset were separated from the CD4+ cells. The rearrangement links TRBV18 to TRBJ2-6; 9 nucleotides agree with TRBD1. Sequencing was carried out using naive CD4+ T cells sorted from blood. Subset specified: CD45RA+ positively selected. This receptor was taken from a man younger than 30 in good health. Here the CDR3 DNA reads TGTGCCAGCTCACCACTGGGACAGGGAACTGGGGCCAACGTCCTGACTTTC. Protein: CASSPLGQGTGANVLTF.